These T cell receptor beta chains were read from a single sample in a study of blood T cell repertoires in COVID-19. Only in-frame clones appear in the TCRdb table, and some are missing; sequencing was by immunoSEQ multiplex PCR. The sample includes about 200,000 clones, just over 85% of them seen just once. The material sequenced was peripheral blood. Receptors originate from a man aged 50-60 years with acute or convalescent COVID-19. CDR3s include the opening cysteine and the closing phenylalanine or tryptophan.

CDR3aa: CASSRGTIYSNQPQHF
j_gene: TRBJ1-5
v_gene: TRBV6-6
len: 16

CDR3aa: CASSQAPYRTNYGYTF
j_gene: TRBJ1-2
v_gene: TRBV14
len: 16

CDR3aa: CASTAREGGQPQHF
j_gene: TRBJ1-5
v_gene: TRBV19
len: 14

CDR3aa: CASSPSDRALISGYTF
j_gene: TRBJ1-2
v_gene: TRBV6-6
len: 16

CDR3aa: CASSAPGTAGRETQYF
j_gene: TRBJ2-5
v_gene: TRBV11-3
len: 16

CDR3aa: CASSKGDYGYTF
j_gene: TRBJ1-2
v_gene: TRBV2
len: 12

CDR3aa: CASSPWTGGGYEQYF
j_gene: TRBJ2-7
v_gene: TRBV7-9
len: 15

CDR3aa: CASSLDRGLNTEAFF
j_gene: TRBJ1-1
v_gene: TRBV5-1
len: 15

CDR3aa: CASSAPGWPTEAFF
j_gene: TRBJ1-1
v_gene: TRBV7-6
len: 14

CDR3aa: CASSPRTGGAPGNTIYF
j_gene: TRBJ1-3
v_gene: TRBV5-5
len: 17

CDR3aa: CASSTSSYNSPLHF
j_gene: TRBJ1-6
v_gene: TRBV18
len: 14

CDR3aa: CASSQSDQPQHF
j_gene: TRBJ1-5
v_gene: TRBV3-1/TRBV3-2
len: 12

CDR3aa: CASSLEQGTYNEQFF
j_gene: TRBJ2-1
v_gene: TRBV13
len: 15

CDR3aa: CASSSNRASGNTIYF
j_gene: TRBJ1-3
v_gene: TRBV11-1
len: 15

CDR3aa: CASSPAPRSSGNTIYF
j_gene: TRBJ1-3
v_gene: TRBV18
len: 16

CDR3aa: CASSRDPGSNQPQHF
j_gene: TRBJ1-5
v_gene: TRBV7-9
len: 15

CDR3aa: CASTRQGHAYEQYF
j_gene: TRBJ2-7
v_gene: TRBV2
len: 14

CDR3aa: CASSSGAYEQYF
j_gene: TRBJ2-7
v_gene: TRBV6-6
len: 12

CDR3aa: CATSTRDTNNEQFF
j_gene: TRBJ2-1
v_gene: TRBV15
len: 14

CDR3aa: CASSLGGLNANTGELFF
j_gene: TRBJ2-2
v_gene: TRBV7-3
len: 17

CDR3aa: CASSLVYTEAFF
j_gene: TRBJ1-1
v_gene: TRBV5-6
len: 12